A selection of T cell receptor beta chains follows, all from one sample in a study of PD-L1 blockade in urothelial cancer. Here immunoSEQ multiplex PCR was the method, and the copy in TCRdb shows in-frame clones only, minus some. The table shows about 43,000 clones, with roughly four fifths occurring only once. The source material was PBMCs, sampled around atezolizumab (anti-PD-L1) treatment. The receptors were gathered from a man in his 60s with urothelial cancer. CDR3s include the opening cysteine and the closing phenylalanine or tryptophan. A D gene is named only where the DNA matches it firmly. Clone sizes are given selectively: once, few, many, or a class where the clone is expanded.

clone_size j_call d_call v_call cdr3_aa cdr3_nt
- TRBJ2-7 TRBD1 TRBV5-5 CASSFTPGQGIYEQYF TGTGCCAGCAGCTTCACACCGGGACAGGGTATTTACGAGCAGTACTTC
- TRBJ2-7 TRBD1 TRBV7-2 CASSLGAGGYEQYF TGTGCCAGCAGCTTAGGCGCAGGGGGCTACGAGCAGTACTTC
- TRBJ2-2 TRBD2 TRBV11-2 CASSPARRGGAGELFF TGTGCCAGCAGCCCTGCTAGGCGGGGGGGGGCCGGGGAGCTGTTTTTT
few TRBJ2-5 - TRBV6-1 CASSGDTNVGTQYF TGTGCCAGCAGTGGTGACACCAACGTCGGGACCCAGTACTTC
- TRBJ2-3 TRBD2 TRBV4-2 CASSQGTSGSPSTDTQYF TGTGCCAGCAGCCAAGGGACTAGCGGGAGTCCTAGCACAGATACGCAGTATTTT
few TRBJ1-2 - TRBV5-1 CASSLGSVQTNYGYTF TGCGCCAGCAGCTTGGGGTCAGTACAAACTAACTATGGCTACACCTTC
- TRBJ2-6 - TRBV5-1 CASSLAAGDSGANVLTF TGCGCCAGCAGCTTGGCTGCCGGAGACTCTGGGGCCAACGTCCTGACTTTC
- TRBJ1-1 TRBD1 TRBV18 CASSPETGDTEAFF TGTGCCAGCTCACCAGAGACAGGGGACACTGAAGCTTTCTTT
- TRBJ2-3 TRBD2 TRBV15 CATSRRSGRGADTQYF TGTGCCACCAGCAGACGAAGCGGGAGAGGGGCAGATACGCAGTATTTT
- TRBJ2-3 - TRBV27 CASSLSRSGGQDTQYF TGTGCCAGCAGTTTATCTAGATCGGGGGGCCAGGATACGCAGTATTTT
- TRBJ2-3 TRBD2 TRBV6-1 CASSVGNYGGTDTQYF TGTGCCAGCAGTGTTGGTAATTACGGGGGGACAGATACGCAGTATTTT
- TRBJ2-5 TRBD1 TRBV29-1 CSARDRGHRETQYF TGCAGCGCCAGGGACAGGGGGCATCGGGAGACCCAGTACTTC
- TRBJ2-3 - TRBV29-1 CSGQGTQRETDTQYF TGCAGCGGACAGGGAACCCAACGGGAGACAGATACGCAGTATTTT
- TRBJ2-1 TRBD2 TRBV6-5 CASRPGTSGGNEQFF TGTGCCAGCAGACCCGGGACTAGCGGGGGGAATGAGCAGTTCTTC
- TRBJ2-7 - TRBV18 CASSAKGDEQYF TGTGCCAGCTCAGCGAAGGGGGACGAGCAGTACTTC
- TRBJ1-4 - TRBV19 CASGAGEKLFF TGTGCCAGTGGGGCCGGTGAAAAACTGTTTTTT
- TRBJ1-1 - TRBV18 CASSPSAQIEAFF TGTGCCAGCTCACCCTCGGCACAGATTGAAGCTTTCTTT
- TRBJ1-6 - TRBV6-1 CASRGPRGRNSPLHF TGTGCCAGCAGGGGCCCCAGGGGCCGGAATTCACCCCTCCACTTT
- TRBJ1-5 - TRBV6-1 CASSEIRGSNQPQHF TGTGCCAGCAGTGAAATCAGGGGTAGCAATCAGCCCCAGCATTTT
- TRBJ2-1 TRBD2 TRBV7-2 CASSLAGTSGGYNEQFF TGTGCCAGCAGCTTAGCCGGGACTAGCGGGGGTTACAATGAGCAGTTCTTC
- TRBJ1-3 - TRBV30 CAWSLAGIGRNTIYF TGTGCCTGGAGTCTTGCGGGGATTGGAAGAAACACCATATATTTT
- TRBJ2-1 TRBD2 TRBV2 CASSPRLAAYNEQFF TGTGCCAGCAGTCCTCGACTAGCGGCGTACAATGAGCAGTTCTTC
- TRBJ2-4 - TRBV28 CASSLFVRAGTKNIQYF TGTGCCAGCAGTTTATTCGTCAGGGCTGGAACCAAAAACATTCAGTACTTC
once TRBJ1-5 - TRBV4-1 CASSQVDMGFSNQPQHF TGCGCCAGCAGCCAAGTAGACATGGGCTTTAGCAATCAGCCCCAGCATTTT
once TRBJ1-2 TRBD1 TRBV5-1 CASSHGQDNYGYTF TGCGCCAGCAGCCACGGACAGGACAACTATGGCTACACCTTC
- TRBJ2-6 - TRBV10-1 CASGMGGSGANVLTF TGCGCCAGCGGGATGGGGGGCTCTGGGGCCAACGTCCTGACTTTC
- TRBJ2-1 - TRBV7-6 CASSLGGSYNEQFF TGTGCCAGCAGCTTAGGAGGGTCCTACAATGAGCAGTTCTTC
- TRBJ1-6 - TRBV7-9 CASRQIHNSPLHF TGTGCCAGCCGACAGATCCATAATTCACCCCTCCACTTT
- TRBJ2-1 TRBD2 TRBV27 CASSWTSGHNEQFF TGTGCCAGCAGTTGGACTAGCGGACACAATGAGCAGTTCTTC
- TRBJ1-5 - TRBV28 CASRVSALLPQHF TGTGCCAGCCGGGTGTCCGCTTTGTTGCCCCAGCATTTT
- TRBJ1-5 TRBD1 TRBV29-1 CSVGTGSQPQHF TGCAGCGTTGGGACAGGGAGCCAGCCCCAGCATTTT
- TRBJ2-2 TRBD2 TRBV9 CASSPRTSGGLGTGELFF TGTGCCAGCAGCCCGAGGACTAGCGGGGGTCTGGGGACCGGGGAGCTGTTTTTT
- TRBJ1-5 - TRBV2 CASRAGTQNQPQHF TGTGCCAGCAGGGCCGGGACTCAGAATCAGCCCCAGCATTTT
medium-sized TRBJ1-6 - TRBV4-1 CASSQDAGGASPLHF TGCGCCAGCAGCCAAGACGCTGGGGGGGCCTCCCCCCTCCACTTT